This TCR beta chain originates from a study of graft-versus-host responses after intestinal transplantation. A note on this clone: Its antigen remains unidentified.

The CDR3 consists of 16 residues. Generated by immunoSEQ multiplex PCR, the TCRdb table keeps only in-frame clones and is missing some. The repertoire includes some 100,000 clones, 75% to 95% of them detected once, and 6% sits in the top ten. Here the sequenced sample was unstimulated CD8+ T cells sorted from spleen or lymph node cells, taken before intestinal transplant. The TCR was taken from a human donor who received an intestinal transplant. The genes are TRBV21-1 and TRBJ2-2; the table's D call, TRBD1, has no DNA check behind it. TRBV21-1 is marked as a pseudogene. The CDR3 region has the DNA TGTGCCAGCAGCAAAGAAGGGACAGGGGTGATCGGGGAGCTGTTTTTT. This encodes CASSKEGTGVIGELFF.